The 30 T cell receptor beta chains reported below all come from one sample, sequenced in a study of T cells in Graves' hyperthyroidism and ophthalmopathy. Amplification of TCR beta CDR3 regions was performed using RNA transcripts as template. The primer set for the first-round RT-PCR of the TCR CDR3 was HTBI. In TCRdb, the multiplex PCR reads were re-called with MiXCR into one record per CDR3 protein. The data hold 500,000 to 650,000 distinct CDR3 sequences, with around 50% observed a single time. The sequencing input was peripheral blood or thyroid tissue (not recorded which). The receptors originated from an adult woman with Graves' disease, either hyperthyroidism or ophthalmopathy (not recorded which).

The V gene is TRBV6-5, the J gene TRBJ2-7, with no clear D. Deletions cut 6 bases from V and 4 bases from J, with 13 bases between. CDR1 is MNHEY, CDR2 SVGAGI, per germline. The CDR3 length is 13 residues. CDR3 protein: CASRPHVVYEQYF. CDR3 nucleotides: TGTGCCAGCAGACCGCACGTGGTGTACGAGCAGTACTTC.

V usage is TRBV24-1 and J usage is TRBJ2-2; TRBD2 is a possible D gene (7 bases). CDR1 is KGHDR, CDR2 SFDVKD, per germline. The CDR3 is 14 amino acids. Trimming stripped 9 bases from V and 4 bases from J, with 14 bases between. As DNA, the CDR3 is TGTGCCACCGGGGGGGGGCTGCGCACCGGGGAGCTGTTTTTT. Its translation is CATGGGLRTGELFF.

This clonotype has at least ten counts. This chain joins TRBV10-3 and TRBJ2-7; TRBD2 might be the D (7 bases). CDR1 is ENHRY and CDR2 is SYGVKD in the germline V gene. The CDR3 has 14 residues. V was pared by 2 bases and J by 2 bases, with 10 bases between. CDR3 nucleotides: TGTGCCATCAGTGAGCAGGGGAGGGCCTACGAGCAGTACTTC. Protein: CAISEQGRAYEQYF.

The V call is TRBV9, the J call TRBJ1-3; no clear D. V lost 6 bases to trimming and J lost 0 bases, with 19 bases between them. Germline V lookup: CDR1 SGDLS, CDR2 YYNGEE. The CDR3 extends over 17 amino acids. The chain's CDR3 is CASIVDETAFSGNTIYF. The CDR3 DNA sequence: TGTGCCAGCATAGTAGATGAGACGGCCTTCTCTGGAAACACCATATATTTT. The variable domain in full, with the rest retrieved from reference TRBV9 and TRBJ1-3, is DSGVTQTPKHLITATGQRVTLRCSPRSGDLSVYWYQQSLDQGLQFLIQYYNGEERAKGNILERFSAQQFPDLHSELNLSSLELGDSALYFCASIVDETAFSGNTIYFGEGSWLTVV.

This clonotype was recorded once. The chain employs TRBV5-5 and TRBJ2-5; perhaps TRBD2 as D (6 bases). Germline values: CDR1 SGHKS, CDR2 YYEKEE (reference sequence). There are 14 residues in the CDR3. Trimming took 1 base from V and 3 from J, leaving 10 bases between them. CDR3 sequence: CASSLQGGKETQYF. The CDR3 region has the DNA TGTGCCAGCAGCTTGCAGGGAGGTAAAGAGACCCAGTACTTC.

This clonotype showed up many times. The CDR3, as DNA: TGTGCCAGCAGCCGAGGACAGGGCCTCTCTGAAGCTTTCTTT. Translating gives CASSRGQGLSEAFF. The J gene is TRBJ1-1, the V gene TRBV14; TRBD1 aligns across 8 bases. CDR1 and CDR2 (germline): SGHDN, FVKESK. This CDR3 is 14 amino acids long. The trim removed 4 bases at V and 6 bases at J, leaving 7 bases unmatched.

This rearrangement joins TRBV6-5 to TRBJ1-2; 7 nucleotides match TRBD1. Germline values: CDR1 MNHEY, CDR2 SVGAGI. There are 17 residues in the CDR3. The V gene end was trimmed by 2 bases and the J gene end by 1 base; junction bases not matched to a gene: 10. The CDR3 is CASSYVEGPGGNYGYTF. CDR3 nucleotides: TGTGCCAGCAGTTACGTTGAGGGCCCAGGGGGTAACTATGGCTACACCTTC.

This clonotype was observed at least ten times. The chain couples TRBV2 to TRBJ1-5; possible D gene TRBD1, 5 bases. CDR3 length: 15 residues. Germline V gene sequence: CDR1 SNHLY, CDR2 FYNNEI. The V gene lost 4 bases and the J gene lost 1 base, with 11 bases spanning the gap. CDR3 sequence (DNA): TGTGCCAGCAGTGGTATGGGGCGGAGCAATCAGCCCCAGCATTTT. Its translation is CASSGMGRSNQPQHF.

At least ten counts were recorded for this clonotype. The chain combines TRBV11-3 with TRBJ2-7, with D possibly TRBD1 on 5 matching bases. This CDR3 contains 13 residues. V lost 4 bases to trimming and J lost 3 bases, with 10 bases between them. CDR1 SGHNT and CDR2 YENEEA come from the germline V gene. CDR3 sequence (DNA): TGTGCCAGCAGCTACCGGCAGGGCTACGAGCAGTACTTC. Encoded protein: CASSYRQGYEQYF.

V is TRBV7-9 and J is TRBJ1-2; D ambiguous. This CDR3 is built from 13 residues. Germline values: CDR1 SEHNR, CDR2 FQNEAQ (reference sequence). Between the trimmed V and J ends, which lost 1 base and 7 bases, there was a span of 10 bases. As DNA, the CDR3 is TGTGCCAGCAGCTTAGGACTCCCGGCTGGCTACACCTTC. Protein product: CASSLGLPAGYTF.

J is TRBJ2-7 and V is TRBV19, with 11 bases lining up with TRBD2. J was trimmed by 4 bases and V by 4 bases; bases with no gene match: 9. The CDR3 spans 16 residues. The germline gives CDR1 LNHDA, CDR2 SQIVND (reference sequence). This CDR3 reads CASSTDSGRAKYEQYF. The CDR3 region has the DNA TGTGCCAGTAGTACCGATAGCGGGAGGGCCAAGTACGAGCAGTACTTC. The whole variable domain, filled in from reference TRBV19 and TRBJ2-7, reads DGGITQSPKYLFRKEGQNVTLSCEQNLNHDAMYWYRQDPGQGLRLIYYSQIVNDFQKGDIAEGYSVSREKKESFPLTVTSAQKNPTAFYLCASSTDSGRAKYEQYFGPGTRLTVT.

This clonotype has a count of ten or more. V usage is TRBV7-9 and J usage is TRBJ2-7; 8 bases agree with TRBD1. The V and J ends lost 1 base and 3 bases, in that order; junction bases with no gene match: 5. The CDR3 is 15 residues long. The germline V gene has CDR1 SEHNR and CDR2 FQNEAQ (reference sequence). The CDR3 protein is CASSLDRDRNYEQYF. The CDR3 region has the DNA TGTGCCAGCAGCTTAGACCGGGACAGGAACTACGAGCAGTACTTC.

A word on this clonotype: At one of its ends the junction is not consistent with the germline gene, which may arise from a read error. This sequence joins TRBV10-2 and TRBJ2-5, with no clear D. The CDR3 runs to 14 residues. Germline lookup yields CDR1 WSHSY and CDR2 SAAADI. This CDR3 reads CAGSELGPQETQYF. The CDR3 DNA reads as TGCGCCGGCAGTGAGTTAGGGCCACAAGAGACCCAGTACTTC.

V and J are TRBV2 and TRBJ2-5; no firm D call. This CDR3 has 15 amino acids. Germline V CDR1 and CDR2: SNHLY, FYNNEI. V was trimmed by 3 bases and J by 1 base, leaving 12 bases between them. CDR3 sequence: CASSDSYSSQETQYF. For the CDR3, the DNA is TGTGCCAGCAGTGATTCGTACTCAAGCCAAGAGACCCAGTACTTC.

This clonotype was observed a handful of times. A much more abundant neighbour one base away suggests this may be a read error. V is TRBV20-1 and J is TRBJ2-7; D not certain. CDR3 length: 13 amino acids. The germline CDR1 and CDR2 sequences are DFQATT and SNEGSKA (reference sequence). The CDR3: CSATKRRTYGQYF. The CDR3 DNA sequence: TGCAGTGCTACGAAACGCCGTACCTACGGGCAGTACTTC.

This clonotype occurred a few times. The chain joins TRBV7-8 to TRBJ2-5; D remains unclear. V gave up 0 bases and J gave up 7 bases, with 3 bases separating them. The CDR3 covers 11 residues. The germline V gene has CDR1 SGHVS and CDR2 FQNEAQ. The CDR3 protein is CASSLARTQYF. CDR3 nucleotides: TGTGCCAGCAGCTTAGCTAGGACCCAGTACTTC.

A single count supports this clonotype. The chain carries TRBV10-2 and TRBJ2-5, with D possibly being TRBD2 (5 bases). Deletions cut 4 bases from V and 9 bases from J, with 12 bases between. The germline V gene encodes CDR1 WSHSY and CDR2 SAAADI. This CDR3 is 12 amino acids long. DNA for the CDR3: TGCGCCAGCAGTGCGCCGTCCGGGGCCCAGTACTTC. Protein product: CASSAPSGAQYF.

This clonotype was counted only a few times. The chain links TRBV29-1 to TRBJ1-2, with D unclear. V dropped 6 bases and J dropped 3 bases, with 11 bases sitting between them. Germline V CDR1 and CDR2: SQVTM, ANQGSEA. The CDR3 totals 12 residues. CDR3 DNA: TGCAGCGTAGGGAACAGTCACTATGGCTACACCTTC. Residues: CSVGNSHYGYTF.

This clonotype was seen many times. The CDR3 coding sequence is TGTGCCAGCAGCCATGGACAGGTGGATGGCTACACCTTC. This translates into CASSHGQVDGYTF. The genes are TRBV7-9 and TRBJ1-2; the match to TRBD1 covers 7 bases. Germline V lookup: CDR1 SEHNR, CDR2 FQNEAQ (reference sequence). This CDR3 spans 13 amino acids. J lost 6 bases, V lost 5 bases, and 6 bases had no gene match.

The V gene is TRBV7-9, the J gene TRBJ2-7; maybe TRBD1 (6 bases). The CDR3 runs to 15 residues. Germline CDR1 SEHNR, CDR2 FQNEAQ (reference sequence). V was pared by 0 bases and J by 7 bases, with 16 bases between. This CDR3 is CASSLAQTGHNEQYF. Here the CDR3 DNA reads TGTGCCAGCAGCTTAGCGCAGACAGGTCACAATGAGCAGTACTTC.

The V call is TRBV7-6, the J call TRBJ2-7; D perhaps matches TRBD2 (7 bases). The germline CDR1 and CDR2 sequences are SGHVS and FNYEAQ. This CDR3 has 14 residues. The V end lost 0 bases, the J end lost 5 bases, and 11 bases lay between the germline ends. The CDR3 region has the DNA TGTGCCAGCAGCTTAGCCGGGGGGCTGAACGAGCAGTACTTC. It is translated as CASSLAGGLNEQYF. The variable domain in full, with the rest retrieved from reference TRBV7-6 and TRBJ2-7, is GAGVSQSPRYKVTKRGQDVALRCDPISGHVSLYWYRQALGQGPEFLTYFNYEAQQDKSGLPNDRFSAERPEGSISTLTIQRTEQRDSAMYRCASSLAGGLNEQYFGPGTRLTVT.

This clonotype has a count of ten or more. CDR3 amino acids: CSARGQVNEKLFF. CDR3 nucleotides: TGCAGTGCTAGAGGTCAGGTTAATGAAAAACTGTTTTTT. The chain recombines TRBV20-1 with TRBJ1-4; no firm D call. The V gene's germline CDR1 is DFQATT and CDR2 SNEGSKA (reference sequence). The length of the CDR3 is 13 residues. V dropped 1 base and J dropped 4 bases, with 7 bases sitting between them.

A few counts support this clonotype. It may be a read error: a sequence one base away is much more abundant. This rearrangement joins TRBV29-1 to TRBJ1-2; D call uncertain. The CDR3 length is 12 residues. Per the germline V gene, CDR1 is SQVTM and CDR2 is ANQGSEA. CDR3 protein: CSVDQDHYGCTF. For the CDR3, the DNA is TGCAGCGTTGATCAGGACCACTATGGCTGCACCTTC. The variable domain in full, with the rest retrieved from reference TRBV29-1 and TRBJ1-2, is SAVISQKPSRDICQRGTSLTIQCQVDSQVTMMFWYRQQPGQSLTLIATANQGSEATYESGFVIDKFPISRPNLTFSTLTVSNMSPEDSSIYLCSVDQDHYGCTFGSGTRLTVV.

V usage is TRBV20-1 and J usage is TRBJ1-3; TRBD1 matches at 9 bases. Trimming removed 5 bases from V and 3 bases from J; junction bases left unmatched: 2. CDR1 and CDR2 from the germline V gene are DFQATT and SNEGSKA (reference sequence). This CDR3 has 13 amino acids. The CDR3 coding sequence is TGCAGTGCTGGGACAGGGAGTGGAAACACCATATATTTT. This encodes CSAGTGSGNTIYF.

The rearrangement joins TRBV30 to TRBJ1-2; D remains unclear. CDR1 and CDR2 (germline): GTSNPN, SVGIG (reference sequence). The CDR3 sequence is 13 residues long. Deletions cut 1 base from V and 7 bases from J, with 13 bases between. For the CDR3, the DNA is TGTGCCTGGAGTGGGACGGCGGTGGGTGGCTACACCTTC. Translation: CAWSGTAVGGYTF.

This rearrangement joins TRBV7-2 to TRBJ1-1; 9 positions agree with TRBD1. CDR1 and CDR2 (germline): SGHTA, FQGNSA. V lost 5 bases, J lost 3 bases, and 7 bases stayed unmatched. The CDR3 contains 15 residues. In DNA, the CDR3 is TGTGCCAGCAGCCCGGACAGGGGCGGGGACACTGAAGCTTTCTTT. Translating it yields CASSPDRGGDTEAFF. Based on the CDR3 plus reference TRBV7-2 and TRBJ1-1, the full variable domain is GAGVSQSPSNKVTEKGKDVELRCDPISGHTALYWYRQSLGQGLEFLIYFQGNSAPDKSGLPSDRFSAERTGGSVSTLTIQRTQQEDSAVYLCASSPDRGGDTEAFFGQGTRLTVV.

CDR3 amino acids: CASSLSGPIYGYTF. The CDR3 DNA reads as TGTGCCAGCAGCCTCTCGGGACCCATCTATGGCTACACCTTC. The chain uses TRBV7-9 and TRBJ1-2; TRBD1 is a possible D gene (5 bases). The CDR3 runs 14 residues. Trimming took 5 bases from V and 4 from J, leaving 14 bases between them. CDR1 is SEHNR, CDR2 FQNEAQ, per germline (reference sequence).

There are many counts of this clonotype. The chain joins TRBV5-1 to TRBJ2-2; unclear D gene. The CDR3 totals 13 residues. The germline V gene encodes CDR1 SGHRS and CDR2 YFSETQ. Trimming pared 9 bases from V and 3 bases from J, leaving 12 bases between. The CDR3 loop reads CATGLGDTGELFF. Here the CDR3 DNA reads TGCGCCACCGGGCTGGGTGACACCGGGGAGCTGTTTTTT.

The V call is TRBV24-1, the J call TRBJ2-5; 8 positions match TRBD1. The CDR3 is made up of 14 amino acids. The germline V gene has CDR1 KGHDR and CDR2 SFDVKD. The chain's CDR3 is CAPPDRGVRETQYF. CDR3 bases: TGTGCTCCCCCAGACAGGGGAGTCCGAGAGACCCAGTACTTC.

The rearrangement joins TRBV15 to TRBJ1-3, with D hard to call. This CDR3 is built from 13 residues. The germline V gene encodes CDR1 LNHNV and CDR2 YYDKDF (reference sequence). Trimming took off 10 bases at V and 0 bases at J, with 10 bases between the two ends. The CDR3 reads CASEDLSGNTIYF. The CDR3 DNA sequence: TGTGCCAGCGAAGACCTCTCTGGAAACACCATATATTTT.